This is a list of T cell receptor beta chains from one sample in a study of response to subunit inactivated influenza vaccine. TCRdb re-called the RT-PCR reads with MiXCR, one entry per CDR3 protein. The data show almost 250,000 distinct CDR3 sequences, over 9% seen once. This material consisted of non-naive T cells sorted from PBMCs, taken roughly 2 weeks before vaccination. The receptors originated from a man in his forties or fifties who received an inactivated influenza vaccine. CDR3s include the opening cysteine and the closing phenylalanine or tryptophan. D genes are given only for firm matches. A clone size is listed for some rows: how often the clone was seen (once, few, many), or a class if it is expanded.

v_call: TRBV4-2
d_call: -
j_call: TRBJ2-3
clone_size: few
cdr3_nt: TGTGCCAGCAGCCACACTCCCGAGTTCCCAGATACGCAGTATTTT
cdr3_aa: CASSHTPEFPDTQYF

v_call: TRBV27
d_call: TRBD1
j_call: TRBJ1-2
clone_size: many
cdr3_nt: TGTGCCAGCAGTCGCGACAGGGCGTATGGCTACACCTTC
cdr3_aa: CASSRDRAYGYTF

v_call: TRBV7-2
d_call: -
j_call: TRBJ2-1
clone_size: -
cdr3_nt: TGTGCCAGCAGCTCATCCGTGGCCTCCTACAATGAGCAGTTCTTC
cdr3_aa: CASSSSVASYNEQFF

v_call: TRBV4-2
d_call: -
j_call: TRBJ2-2
clone_size: -
cdr3_nt: TGTGCCAGCAGTTACCAGGACGGACACGGGGAGCTGTTTTTT
cdr3_aa: CASSYQDGHGELFF

v_call: TRBV5-1
d_call: -
j_call: TRBJ1-1
clone_size: few
cdr3_nt: TGCGCCAGCAGCTTGGAGGGGGGGACTGAAGCTTTCTTT
cdr3_aa: CASSLEGGTEAFF

v_call: TRBV18
d_call: -
j_call: TRBJ2-1
clone_size: -
cdr3_nt: TGTGCCAGCTCACCACGTAGTAGCGGACCTTCCTACAATGAGCAGTTCTTC
cdr3_aa: CASSPRSSGPSYNEQFF

v_call: TRBV12-3/TRBV12-4
d_call: -
j_call: TRBJ2-2
clone_size: -
cdr3_nt: TGTGCCAGCAGCCCCGGACTGAACACCGGGGAGCTGTTTTTT
cdr3_aa: CASSPGLNTGELFF

v_call: TRBV6-1
d_call: -
j_call: TRBJ1-5
clone_size: few
cdr3_nt: TGTGCCAGCAGGGGCGCGGGGAATCAGCCCCAGCATTTT
cdr3_aa: CASRGAGNQPQHF

v_call: TRBV5-1
d_call: -
j_call: TRBJ2-2
clone_size: -
cdr3_nt: TGCGCCAGCAGCTTTGGCACGAACACCGGGGAGCTGTTTTTT
cdr3_aa: CASSFGTNTGELFF

v_call: TRBV7-2
d_call: TRBD1
j_call: TRBJ2-4
clone_size: few
cdr3_nt: TGTGCCAGCAGCCAATATAGGGGGCGCGAAAACATTCAGTACTTC
cdr3_aa: CASSQYRGRENIQYF

v_call: TRBV20-1
d_call: TRBD1
j_call: TRBJ2-5
clone_size: -
cdr3_nt: TGCAGTGCTAGATCCGGACAGGGAGATCGAGAGACCCAGTACTTC
cdr3_aa: CSARSGQGDRETQYF

v_call: TRBV7-8
d_call: -
j_call: TRBJ2-7
clone_size: -
cdr3_nt: TGTGCCAGCAGCTTAAAGGGGCCTTACTACGAGCAGTACTTC
cdr3_aa: CASSLKGPYYEQYF

v_call: TRBV7-2
d_call: -
j_call: TRBJ1-2
clone_size: -
cdr3_nt: TGTGCCAGCAGCTTAGCGCTCAGCGGCTATGGCTACACCTTC
cdr3_aa: CASSLALSGYGYTF

v_call: TRBV12-3/TRBV12-4
d_call: -
j_call: TRBJ1-4
clone_size: -
cdr3_nt: TGTGCCAGCAGCCTGGGGTTTACAGCAACTAATGAAAAACTGTTTTTT
cdr3_aa: CASSLGFTATNEKLFF

v_call: TRBV4-2
d_call: -
j_call: TRBJ2-5
clone_size: -
cdr3_nt: TGTGCCAGCAGCCAAGGTCCACAGTCTCAAGAGACCCAGTACTTC
cdr3_aa: CASSQGPQSQETQYF

v_call: TRBV7-9
d_call: TRBD1
j_call: TRBJ2-3
clone_size: -
cdr3_nt: TGTGCCAGCAGCTTAGCCAGGGGGCATACGCAGTATTTT
cdr3_aa: CASSLARGHTQYF

v_call: TRBV12-3/TRBV12-4
d_call: -
j_call: TRBJ1-2
clone_size: few
cdr3_nt: TGTGCCAGCAGTCCCCGGGACCCAACCTTGAGGTATGGCTACACCTTC
cdr3_aa: CASSPRDPTLRYGYTF

v_call: TRBV20-1
d_call: TRBD1
j_call: TRBJ1-6
clone_size: -
cdr3_nt: TGCAGTGCTAGGGTTACAGGGGAATCACCCCTCCACTTT
cdr3_aa: CSARVTGESPLHF

v_call: TRBV7-2
d_call: -
j_call: TRBJ2-6
clone_size: -
cdr3_nt: TGTGCCAGCAGCTTAGGGGTTACCGGGGCCAACGTCCTGACTTTC
cdr3_aa: CASSLGVTGANVLTF

v_call: TRBV20-1
d_call: -
j_call: TRBJ2-3
clone_size: few
cdr3_nt: TGCAGTGCTAGGCCCCTAGCGAGGACAGATACGCAGTATTTT
cdr3_aa: CSARPLARTDTQYF

v_call: TRBV6-2/TRBV6-3
d_call: TRBD1
j_call: TRBJ1-1
clone_size: -
cdr3_nt: TGTGCCAGCAGTTACTCGCGGGACAGGGGCACTGAAGCTTTCTTT
cdr3_aa: CASSYSRDRGTEAFF

v_call: TRBV7-2
d_call: -
j_call: TRBJ1-1
clone_size: -
cdr3_nt: TGTGCCAGCAGCTTAGGGTTTGGGAAGGGGGGGGGCACTGAAGCTTTCTTT
cdr3_aa: CASSLGFGKGGGTEAFF

v_call: TRBV29-1
d_call: -
j_call: TRBJ1-4
clone_size: many
cdr3_nt: TGCAGCGTTGAAGATCGGTCAACTAATGAAAAACTGTTTTTT
cdr3_aa: CSVEDRSTNEKLFF

v_call: TRBV3-1
d_call: TRBD1
j_call: TRBJ2-7
clone_size: few
cdr3_nt: TGTGCCAGCAGCCTTTCCACAGGGGTTGACGAGCAGTACTTC
cdr3_aa: CASSLSTGVDEQYF

v_call: TRBV6-2/TRBV6-3
d_call: -
j_call: TRBJ1-1
clone_size: few
cdr3_nt: TGTGCCAGCAGTTACGATCGCTTAGCAGGGGCACCCTGGAAGGGGAACACTGAAGCTTTCTTT
cdr3_aa: CASSYDRLAGAPWKGNTEAFF

v_call: TRBV28
d_call: TRBD1
j_call: TRBJ1-4
clone_size: few
cdr3_nt: TGTGCCAGCAGAACGACAGGGGCGAAAGCTAATGAAAAACTGTTTTTT
cdr3_aa: CASRTTGAKANEKLFF

v_call: TRBV6-5
d_call: TRBD1
j_call: TRBJ1-1
clone_size: few
cdr3_nt: TGTGCCAGCAGTTACGTACAGGGGGCACCCCCGGAGGCTTTCTTT
cdr3_aa: CASSYVQGAPPEAFF

v_call: TRBV2
d_call: -
j_call: TRBJ2-2
clone_size: -
cdr3_nt: TGTGCCAGCAGTGCAGAGGACAGCCCCGGGGAGCTGTTTTTT
cdr3_aa: CASSAEDSPGELFF

v_call: TRBV29-1
d_call: -
j_call: TRBJ2-7
clone_size: once
cdr3_nt: TGCAGCGGGGGGGACGGCTACGAGCAGTACTTC
cdr3_aa: CSGGDGYEQYF

v_call: TRBV20-1
d_call: -
j_call: TRBJ2-3
clone_size: -
cdr3_nt: TGCAGTGCTAGAGTTTCGGCGGCTCCGGAAAATACGCAGTATTTT
cdr3_aa: CSARVSAAPENTQYF

v_call: TRBV7-2
d_call: TRBD2
j_call: TRBJ2-3
clone_size: many
cdr3_nt: TGTGCCAGCAGCTTGGGAGCGGGAGGGCCCTCAGAAGATACGCAGTATTTT
cdr3_aa: CASSLGAGGPSEDTQYF

v_call: TRBV20-1
d_call: TRBD2
j_call: TRBJ2-7
clone_size: -
cdr3_nt: TGCAGCTCCGGCGGGAGGGCGGGGGAGCAGTACTTC
cdr3_aa: CSSGGRAGEQYF

v_call: TRBV4-3
d_call: -
j_call: TRBJ2-6
clone_size: many
cdr3_nt: TGCGCCAGCAGCCAAGATTTAACTGGGGCCAACGTCCTGACTTTC
cdr3_aa: CASSQDLTGANVLTF

v_call: TRBV4-2
d_call: -
j_call: TRBJ1-4
clone_size: -
cdr3_nt: TGTGCCAGCAGCCAAGACGTGTTTATTGGCGGGAAACTGTTTTTT
cdr3_aa: CASSQDVFIGGKLFF

v_call: TRBV7-2
d_call: -
j_call: TRBJ2-5
clone_size: few
cdr3_nt: TGTGCCAGCAGCAATCAGGGTTCGGAGACCCAGTACTTC
cdr3_aa: CASSNQGSETQYF

v_call: TRBV5-5
d_call: TRBD1
j_call: TRBJ2-1
clone_size: -
cdr3_nt: TGTGCCAGCTCCGGGACAGGGGTCAATGAGCAGTTCTTC
cdr3_aa: CASSGTGVNEQFF

v_call: TRBV20-1
d_call: -
j_call: TRBJ2-1
clone_size: few
cdr3_nt: TGCAGTGCTAGGCAGGTCCCGCCCGATGAGCAGTTCTTC
cdr3_aa: CSARQVPPDEQFF

v_call: TRBV15
d_call: TRBD2
j_call: TRBJ2-3
clone_size: -
cdr3_nt: TGTGCCACCGCAGATCGACTAGCGTTGGCTAGCACAGATACGCAGTATTTT
cdr3_aa: CATADRLALASTDTQYF

v_call: TRBV29-1
d_call: TRBD1
j_call: TRBJ2-3
clone_size: many
cdr3_nt: TGCAGCGCTCTAAGGGGGCGGGTCAGCACAGATACGCAGTATTTT
cdr3_aa: CSALRGRVSTDTQYF

v_call: TRBV28
d_call: TRBD1
j_call: TRBJ2-2
clone_size: many
cdr3_nt: TGTGCCAGCGAACAGGGGAGCGCCGGGGAGCTGTTTTTT
cdr3_aa: CASEQGSAGELFF

v_call: TRBV20-1
d_call: TRBD2
j_call: TRBJ2-1
clone_size: many
cdr3_nt: TGCAGTGCTAGAGATCTAGCGGGTGACAATGAGCAGTTCTTC
cdr3_aa: CSARDLAGDNEQFF

v_call: TRBV2
d_call: TRBD1
j_call: TRBJ1-6
clone_size: few
cdr3_nt: TGTGCCAGCAGTGGGGACAGGGGGCATTCACCCCTCCACTTT
cdr3_aa: CASSGDRGHSPLHF

v_call: TRBV7-2
d_call: -
j_call: TRBJ2-3
clone_size: many
cdr3_nt: TGTGCCAGCAGCGCAAGCCCTAGCACAGATACGCAGTATTTT
cdr3_aa: CASSASPSTDTQYF

v_call: TRBV5-1
d_call: TRBD1
j_call: TRBJ2-2
clone_size: many
cdr3_nt: TGCGCCAGCAGCGTGGGACAGGGGGTGTTGGAGGAGCTGTTTTTT
cdr3_aa: CASSVGQGVLEELFF

v_call: TRBV11-2
d_call: -
j_call: TRBJ1-2
clone_size: few
cdr3_nt: TGTGCCAGCAGCCGAGGAGGGTCCTATGGCTACACCTTC
cdr3_aa: CASSRGGSYGYTF

v_call: TRBV15
d_call: TRBD2
j_call: TRBJ2-7
clone_size: many
cdr3_nt: TGTGCCACCAGCAGAGACCCTCGTAGCGGGGGTTCCTACGAGCAGTACTTC
cdr3_aa: CATSRDPRSGGSYEQYF